Below are 3 T cell receptor beta chains sequenced from a single sample in a study of identical twins (dated by TCRdb to 2016 to 2017). Receptors were amplified or captured by 5' RACE. The reads were generated on an Illumina HiSeq 2000. TCRdb trimmed the raw reads at Q25, called clones with MiXCR and kept productive beta chains. Rows matching on CDR3 protein sequence are summarized as one entry with the most common DNA and genes. In all, the sample holds about 290,000 distinct CDR3 sequences, and roughly 8.6% of those were seen once. Roughly 6.8% of the sample is in the top ten clones. The same data also went into a second study, on yellow fever vaccine responses in identical twins.

Source material: CD8+ T cells sorted from blood. The receptor source for this set is a woman younger than 35 in good health.

This clonotype occurred many times. V is TRBV5-1 and J is TRBJ2-7, with 7 bases aligning to TRBD2. The ends lost 0 bases at V and 2 bases at J; junction bases unmatched: 11. CDR1 SGHRS and CDR2 YFSETQ come from the germline V gene. The CDR3 runs 17 residues. CDR3 in amino acids: CASSLAKAGFDTYEQYF. The CDR3 region has the DNA TGCGCCAGCAGCTTGGCCAAAGCGGGATTTGATACCTACGAGCAGTACTTC.

The chain recombines TRBV11-3 with TRBJ2-7; 7 nucleotides line up with TRBD1. The V segment lost 3 bases and the J segment 4 bases; nucleotides outside the gene matches: 6. The CDR3 is 14 residues long. Germline values: CDR1 SGHNT, CDR2 YENEEA. CDR3 amino acids: CASSFTGDGYEQYF. CDR3 DNA sequence: TGTGCCAGCAGCTTCACAGGGGATGGGTACGAGCAGTACTTC.

This clonotype occurred many times. The chain combines TRBV29-1 with TRBJ2-2, with 8 bases fitting TRBD1. Germline CDR1 is SQVTM and CDR2 is ANQGSEA. The CDR3 length is 18 residues. Trimming at V came to 4 bases and at J to 0 bases, leaving 13 bases not matched to a gene. Here the CDR3 reads CSVVSPLRQGTNTGELFF. DNA of the CDR3: TGCAGCGTTGTTAGTCCCCTTAGACAGGGGACGAACACCGGGGAGCTGTTTTTT.